Listed below are T cell receptor beta chains from one sample, sequenced in a study of cytomegalovirus exposure and HLA in healthy donors. Some clones are missing from TCRdb's copy, which holds only in-frame ones; the method was immunoSEQ multiplex PCR. The sample includes roughly 140,000 clones, about 85% seen only once; the top ten take 3.5%. The sequencing sample was made of PBMCs. The receptor set was obtained from a human donor in good health. Each CDR3 is given with its conserved first and last residue. Fields, in order: clone size, V gene, J gene, CDR3 length, D gene, CDR3 protein, CDR3 DNA. D genes are given only for firm matches. Size is omitted from some rows. Given values are once, few, many or a class for expanded clones.

clone_size: .
v_call: TRBV20-1
j_call: TRBJ2-5
cdr3_length: 11
d_call: .
cdr3_aa: CSANSQETQYF
cdr3_nt: TGCAGTGCTAACAGTCAAGAGACCCAGTACTTC

clone_size: .
v_call: TRBV6-4
j_call: TRBJ2-6
cdr3_length: 17
d_call: .
cdr3_aa: CASSRTGILSGANVLTF
cdr3_nt: TGTGCCAGCAGTCGAACAGGGATCCTCTCTGGGGCCAACGTCCTGACTTTC

clone_size: .
v_call: TRBV18
j_call: TRBJ1-2
cdr3_length: 13
d_call: .
cdr3_aa: CASSPNRNYGYTF
cdr3_nt: TGTGCCAGCTCACCCAACAGGAACTATGGCTACACCTTC

clone_size: .
v_call: TRBV4-3
j_call: TRBJ1-4
cdr3_length: 15
d_call: .
cdr3_aa: CASSQGGATNEKLFF
cdr3_nt: TGCGCCAGCAGCCAAGGGGGAGCAACTAATGAAAAACTGTTTTTT

clone_size: once
v_call: TRBV5-4
j_call: TRBJ2-3
cdr3_length: 15
d_call: .
cdr3_aa: CASSQGGGSADTQYF
cdr3_nt: TGTGCCAGCAGCCAGGGGGGCGGAAGCGCAGATACGCAGTATTTT

clone_size: .
v_call: TRBV27
j_call: TRBJ2-2
cdr3_length: 15
d_call: .
cdr3_aa: CASSLYRGNTGELFF
cdr3_nt: TGTGCCAGCAGTTTATATAGGGGGAACACCGGGGAGCTGTTTTTT

clone_size: .
v_call: TRBV27
j_call: TRBJ2-5
cdr3_length: 15
d_call: TRBD2
cdr3_aa: CASSLTLADGVTQYF
cdr3_nt: TGTGCCAGCAGTTTAACTCTAGCGGACGGGGTGACCCAGTACTTC

clone_size: once
v_call: TRBV7-2
j_call: TRBJ2-3
cdr3_length: 16
d_call: .
cdr3_aa: CASSYGRGEGTDTQYF
cdr3_nt: TGTGCCAGCAGCTATGGCCGGGGAGAGGGCACAGATACGCAGTATTTT

clone_size: .
v_call: TRBV6-5
j_call: TRBJ1-5
cdr3_length: 13
d_call: .
cdr3_aa: CASSEAFDQPQHF
cdr3_nt: TGTGCCAGCAGTGAAGCTTTTGATCAGCCCCAGCATTTT

clone_size: .
v_call: TRBV11-2
j_call: TRBJ1-5
cdr3_length: 15
d_call: .
cdr3_aa: CASSLGYGGNQPQHF
cdr3_nt: TGTGCCAGCAGCTTAGGGTACGGGGGCAATCAGCCCCAGCATTTT

clone_size: .
v_call: TRBV7-2
j_call: TRBJ2-7
cdr3_length: 16
d_call: TRBD2
cdr3_aa: CASSSVAGGTRYEQYF
cdr3_nt: TGTGCCAGCAGCTCCGTAGCGGGAGGGACGCGCTACGAGCAGTACTTC

clone_size: .
v_call: TRBV23-1
j_call: TRBJ2-5
cdr3_length: 15
d_call: TRBD2
cdr3_aa: CASGPSGRGQETQYF
cdr3_nt: TGCGCCAGCGGGCCTAGCGGGAGGGGCCAAGAGACCCAGTACTTC

clone_size: .
v_call: TRBV7-9
j_call: TRBJ1-2
cdr3_length: 16
d_call: .
cdr3_aa: CASSSRTYEQGYGYTF
cdr3_nt: TGTGCCAGCAGCTCCAGGACATACGAGCAAGGCTATGGCTACACCTTC

clone_size: .
v_call: TRBV4-1
j_call: TRBJ1-1
cdr3_length: 17
d_call: TRBD1
cdr3_aa: CASSQGLKDREITEAFF
cdr3_nt: TGCGCCAGCAGCCAAGGGCTGAAGGACAGGGAGATCACTGAAGCTTTCTTT

clone_size: .
v_call: TRBV25-1
j_call: TRBJ2-1
cdr3_length: 15
d_call: TRBD2
cdr3_aa: CASRSRGVTYNEQFF
cdr3_nt: TGTGCCAGCAGATCCCGGGGGGTTACCTACAATGAGCAGTTCTTC

clone_size: .
v_call: TRBV5-6
j_call: TRBJ2-7
cdr3_length: 19
d_call: TRBD2
cdr3_aa: CASSLTLQGVAGGPHEQYF
cdr3_nt: TGTGCCAGCAGCTTAACCCTTCAGGGAGTAGCGGGAGGGCCGCACGAGCAGTACTTC

clone_size: .
v_call: TRBV27
j_call: TRBJ1-1
cdr3_length: 15
d_call: .
cdr3_aa: CASSTRLGVNTEAFF
cdr3_nt: TGTGCCAGCAGTACCCGGTTAGGAGTTAACACTGAAGCTTTCTTT

clone_size: .
v_call: TRBV10-3
j_call: TRBJ1-1
cdr3_length: 13
d_call: .
cdr3_aa: CAISVRNNTEAFF
cdr3_nt: TGTGCCATCAGTGTGAGGAACAACACTGAAGCTTTCTTT

clone_size: .
v_call: TRBV2
j_call: TRBJ2-7
cdr3_length: 14
d_call: .
cdr3_aa: CASSDVQGTYEQYF
cdr3_nt: TGTGCCAGCAGTGATGTACAGGGAACCTACGAGCAGTACTTC

clone_size: .
v_call: TRBV5-1
j_call: TRBJ1-6
cdr3_length: 17
d_call: .
cdr3_aa: CASSLIPTEDYNSPLHF
cdr3_nt: TGCGCCAGCAGCTTGATTCCCACGGAGGATTATAATTCACCCCTCCACTTT

clone_size: .
v_call: TRBV6-1
j_call: TRBJ2-1
cdr3_length: 14
d_call: .
cdr3_aa: CASKAGPSPYEQFF
cdr3_nt: TGTGCCAGCAAGGCGGGACCTTCTCCTTATGAGCAGTTCTTC

clone_size: .
v_call: TRBV5-8
j_call: TRBJ2-7
cdr3_length: 15
d_call: .
cdr3_aa: CASILLRWGENEQYF
cdr3_nt: TGTGCCAGCATCCTGCTTCGGTGGGGGGAGAACGAGCAGTACTTC

clone_size: once
v_call: TRBV6-1
j_call: TRBJ2-5
cdr3_length: 12
d_call: .
cdr3_aa: CASSDFGETQYF
cdr3_nt: TGTGCCAGCAGTGATTTCGGGGAGACCCAGTACTTC

clone_size: .
v_call: TRBV5-4
j_call: TRBJ2-1
cdr3_length: 11
d_call: .
cdr3_aa: CASSLDNEQFF
cdr3_nt: TGTGCCAGCAGCCTTGACAATGAGCAGTTCTTC

clone_size: .
v_call: TRBV5-1
j_call: TRBJ2-2
cdr3_length: 15
d_call: TRBD1
cdr3_aa: CASSPGQGRAGELFF
cdr3_nt: TGCGCCAGCAGTCCTGGACAGGGGAGGGCCGGGGAGCTGTTTTTT

clone_size: .
v_call: TRBV5-1
j_call: TRBJ2-5
cdr3_length: 18
d_call: TRBD2
cdr3_aa: CASSGRGTSGGARETQYF
cdr3_nt: TGCGCCAGCAGTGGTCGGGGGACTAGCGGGGGGGCCCGGGAGACCCAGTACTTC

clone_size: .
v_call: TRBV28
j_call: TRBJ1-4
cdr3_length: 11
d_call: .
cdr3_aa: CASSSGEKLFF
cdr3_nt: TGTGCCAGCAGTTCGGGTGAAAAACTGTTTTTT

clone_size: .
v_call: TRBV10-3
j_call: TRBJ1-2
cdr3_length: 13
d_call: .
cdr3_aa: CAIREEDRRGYTF
cdr3_nt: TGTGCCATCAGGGAAGAAGACCGGCGGGGCTACACCTTC

clone_size: .
v_call: TRBV6-4
j_call: TRBJ2-1
cdr3_length: 16
d_call: TRBD1
cdr3_aa: CASSDSGGYSYNEQFF
cdr3_nt: TGTGCCAGCAGTGACTCAGGGGGCTACTCCTACAATGAGCAGTTCTTC

clone_size: .
v_call: TRBV28
j_call: TRBJ2-7
cdr3_length: 14
d_call: TRBD1
cdr3_aa: CASSQIGTVYEQYF
cdr3_nt: TGTGCCAGCAGTCAGATCGGGACAGTCTACGAGCAGTACTTC

clone_size: .
v_call: TRBV7-9
j_call: TRBJ2-2
cdr3_length: 17
d_call: TRBD2
cdr3_aa: CSSSLRWSGGASGELFF
cdr3_nt: TGTTCCAGCAGCCTCCGGTGGAGCGGGGGGGCATCCGGGGAGCTGTTTTTT

clone_size: .
v_call: TRBV5-4
j_call: TRBJ2-1
cdr3_length: 15
d_call: .
cdr3_aa: CASSPGGNSDNEQFF
cdr3_nt: TGTGCCAGCAGCCCCGGGGGAAACAGCGACAATGAGCAGTTCTTC

clone_size: .
v_call: TRBV10-3
j_call: TRBJ2-7
cdr3_length: 11
d_call: .
cdr3_aa: CAISGGYEQYF
cdr3_nt: TGTGCCATCAGTGGCGGGTACGAGCAGTACTTC

clone_size: .
v_call: TRBV28
j_call: TRBJ2-5
cdr3_length: 13
d_call: .
cdr3_aa: CASSVTGTETQYF
cdr3_nt: TGTGCCAGCAGTGTGACAGGAACAGAGACCCAGTACTTC

clone_size: .
v_call: TRBV5-1
j_call: TRBJ1-1
cdr3_length: 15
d_call: .
cdr3_aa: CASSLGSGQNTEAFF
cdr3_nt: TGCGCCAGCAGCTTGGGTTCAGGGCAGAACACTGAAGCTTTCTTT

clone_size: .
v_call: TRBV6-5
j_call: TRBJ1-5
cdr3_length: 15
d_call: .
cdr3_aa: CASSRFQGSNQPQHF
cdr3_nt: TGTGCCAGCAGTCGCTTTCAGGGTAGCAATCAGCCCCAGCATTTT

clone_size: .
v_call: TRBV28
j_call: TRBJ1-2
cdr3_length: 13
d_call: .
cdr3_aa: CASSLGGPYGYTF
cdr3_nt: TGTGCCAGCAGTTTAGGCGGGCCCTATGGCTACACCTTC

clone_size: few
v_call: TRBV6-1
j_call: TRBJ2-7
cdr3_length: 16
d_call: TRBD2
cdr3_aa: CASSERSGTSGYEQYF
cdr3_nt: TGTGCCAGCAGTGAGCGTTCCGGGACTAGCGGATACGAGCAGTACTTC

clone_size: .
v_call: TRBV27
j_call: TRBJ2-7
cdr3_length: 13
d_call: .
cdr3_aa: CASSFNYPYEQYF
cdr3_nt: TGTGCCAGCAGTTTCAACTACCCTTACGAGCAGTACTTC

clone_size: .
v_call: TRBV7-9
j_call: TRBJ2-1
cdr3_length: 12
d_call: .
cdr3_aa: CSSGPGRNEQFF
cdr3_nt: TGTTCCAGCGGCCCAGGGAGGAATGAGCAGTTCTTC

clone_size: .
v_call: TRBV25-1
j_call: TRBJ1-5
cdr3_length: 16
d_call: .
cdr3_aa: CASSESKGYVDQPQHF
cdr3_nt: TGTGCCAGCAGTGAATCTAAGGGGTATGTCGATCAGCCCCAGCATTTT

clone_size: .
v_call: TRBV7-9
j_call: TRBJ1-1
cdr3_length: 14
d_call: .
cdr3_aa: CASSLRGFGAEAFF
cdr3_nt: TGTGCCAGCAGCTTACGGGGTTTTGGGGCTGAAGCTTTCTTT

clone_size: .
v_call: TRBV7-2
j_call: TRBJ2-5
cdr3_length: 15
d_call: .
cdr3_aa: CASKESGGRGETQYF
cdr3_nt: TGTGCCAGCAAAGAATCAGGGGGGAGAGGAGAGACCCAGTACTTC

clone_size: few
v_call: TRBV5-1
j_call: TRBJ2-7
cdr3_length: 15
d_call: .
cdr3_aa: CASSLVSGQTYEQYF
cdr3_nt: TGCGCCAGCAGCTTGGTGTCTGGACAGACCTACGAGCAGTACTTC

clone_size: .
v_call: TRBV30
j_call: TRBJ2-7
cdr3_length: 13
d_call: TRBD1
cdr3_aa: CAWSRDSFYEQYF
cdr3_nt: TGTGCCTGGAGTCGGGACAGCTTCTACGAGCAGTACTTC

clone_size: .
v_call: TRBV5-6
j_call: TRBJ2-3
cdr3_length: 14
d_call: TRBD2
cdr3_aa: CASSEAGLPDTQYF
cdr3_nt: TGTGCCAGCAGCGAAGCGGGGCTACCGGATACGCAGTATTTT

clone_size: once
v_call: TRBV7-9
j_call: TRBJ1-4
cdr3_length: 15
d_call: TRBD1
cdr3_aa: CASSFPGQLGEKLFF
cdr3_nt: TGTGCCAGCAGCTTCCCGGGACAGCTGGGCGAAAAACTGTTTTTT

clone_size: .
v_call: TRBV5-5
j_call: TRBJ1-1
cdr3_length: 12
d_call: TRBD1
cdr3_aa: CASSPGTEEAFF
cdr3_nt: TGTGCCAGCAGCCCAGGGACAGAGGAAGCTTTCTTT

clone_size: .
v_call: TRBV19
j_call: TRBJ1-6
cdr3_length: 14
d_call: .
cdr3_aa: CASSIAGNNSPLHF
cdr3_nt: TGTGCCAGTAGTATAGCAGGGAATAATTCACCCCTCCACTTT

clone_size: .
v_call: TRBV19
j_call: TRBJ2-2
cdr3_length: 18
d_call: TRBD2
cdr3_aa: CASSSHRTSGRSAGELFF
cdr3_nt: TGTGCCAGTAGTTCACACCGGACTAGCGGGAGATCTGCCGGGGAGCTGTTTTTT

clone_size: .
v_call: TRBV13
j_call: TRBJ2-7
cdr3_length: 14
d_call: .
cdr3_aa: CASSLGEGAYEQYF
cdr3_nt: TGTGCCAGCAGCTTAGGTGAGGGGGCCTACGAGCAGTACTTC

clone_size: .
v_call: TRBV5-6
j_call: TRBJ1-1
cdr3_length: 13
d_call: .
cdr3_aa: CASNHRIDTEAFF
cdr3_nt: TGTGCCAGCAACCACCGTATAGACACTGAAGCTTTCTTT

clone_size: few
v_call: TRBV25-1
j_call: TRBJ1-5
cdr3_length: 14
d_call: .
cdr3_aa: CASSDGRGGQPQHF
cdr3_nt: TGTGCCAGCAGTGATGGAAGGGGAGGACAGCCCCAGCATTTT

clone_size: .
v_call: TRBV4-3
j_call: TRBJ2-1
cdr3_length: 13
d_call: .
cdr3_aa: CASSQVQFYEQFF
cdr3_nt: TGCGCCAGCAGCCAAGTCCAGTTCTATGAGCAGTTCTTC

clone_size: .
v_call: TRBV19
j_call: TRBJ1-1
cdr3_length: 12
d_call: .
cdr3_aa: CASSISAGEAFF
cdr3_nt: TGTGCCAGTAGTATTTCGGCAGGGGAAGCTTTCTTT

clone_size: .
v_call: TRBV30
j_call: TRBJ2-5
cdr3_length: 13
d_call: .
cdr3_aa: CAWSNLQSGAQYF
cdr3_nt: TGTGCCTGGAGTAATTTACAGTCCGGGGCCCAGTACTTC

clone_size: .
v_call: TRBV15
j_call: TRBJ2-3
cdr3_length: 16
d_call: .
cdr3_aa: CATSGSVGGRLDTQYF
cdr3_nt: TGTGCCACCAGCGGGTCCGTGGGAGGCCGGCTGGATACGCAGTATTTT

clone_size: once
v_call: TRBV7-8
j_call: TRBJ2-1
cdr3_length: 12
d_call: .
cdr3_aa: CASSSYPSEQFF
cdr3_nt: TGTGCCAGCAGCTCCTACCCTTCTGAGCAGTTCTTC

clone_size: few
v_call: TRBV19
j_call: TRBJ1-5
cdr3_length: 18
d_call: .
cdr3_aa: CASSIRLQGLGIHQPQHF
cdr3_nt: TGTGCCAGTAGTATACGATTACAGGGCTTAGGGATACATCAGCCCCAGCATTTT